What follows are 30 T cell receptor beta chains derived from one specimen sequenced in a study of control samples from healthy donors and cancer patients. Measured with immunoSEQ multiplex PCR; TCRdb has only the in-frame clones, and not every one. Among a few hundred thousand clones listed, 80% to 95% were seen once. Material: PBMCs. These receptors were taken from a middle-aged man with head and neck cancer.

V gene TRBV3-1 (or the pseudogene TRBV3-2) combines with J gene TRBJ2-3; tentative D call: TRBD1 (5 bases). Between the trimmed V and J ends, which lost 0 bases and 8 bases, there was a span of 12 bases. Germline V lookup: CDR1 LGHDT, CDR2 YNNKEL (reference sequence). CDR3 size: 14 residues. CDR3 sequence: CASSQDRQFGTQYF. CDR3 DNA sequence: TGTGCCAGCAGCCAAGATAGACAGTTCGGTACGCAGTATTTT.

This chain joins TRBV28 and TRBJ1-3; D is perhaps TRBD1 (6 bases). The germline gives CDR1 MDHEN, CDR2 SYDVKM. The CDR3 is 16 residues long. Between the trimmed V and J ends, which lost 4 bases and 4 bases, there was a span of 17 bases. CDR3 sequence (DNA): TGTGCCAGCAGTTCGGTGCCGGGGGCACAAGGAAACACCATATATTTT. Its translation is CASSSVPGAQGNTIYF.

This sequence joins TRBV6-5 and TRBJ2-5; 13 bases fit TRBD2. The germline gives CDR1 MNHEY, CDR2 SVGAGI. The CDR3 runs to 14 residues. V trimming: 6 bases; J trimming: 4 bases; junction bases outside the gene matches: 2. In DNA, the CDR3 is TGTGCCAGCAGCCGGACTAGCGGGGGAGAGACCCAGTACTTC. Its protein is CASSRTSGGETQYF.

This rearrangement joins TRBV10-1 to TRBJ2-3, with 12 bases that match TRBD2. The V segment lost 8 bases and the J segment 4 bases; nucleotides outside the gene matches: 7. CDR1 and CDR2 from the germline V gene are WNHNN and SYGVQD (reference sequence). This CDR3 region has 15 residues. The CDR3 region is CASGIGLAGSDTQYF. CDR3 nucleotide sequence: TGCGCCAGCGGAATAGGACTAGCGGGATCAGATACGCAGTATTTT.

The V and J genes are TRBV9 and TRBJ2-5, with 8 bases fitting TRBD2. The CDR3 totals 16 residues. Germline V gene sequence: CDR1 SGDLS, CDR2 YYNGEE. V shed 4 bases and J 1 base; nucleotides not matched to a gene: 9. In nucleotides, the CDR3 is TGTGCCAGCAGCTCCACGGCGAGCGGGAGCCAAGAGACCCAGTACTTC. This encodes CASSSTASGSQETQYF. Based on the CDR3 plus reference TRBV9 and TRBJ2-5, the full variable domain is DSGVTQTPKHLITATGQRVTLRCSPRSGDLSVYWYQQSLDQGLQFLIQYYNGEERAKGNILERFSAQQFPDLHSELNLSSLELGDSALYFCASSSTASGSQETQYFGPGTRLLVL.

This chain links TRBV6-5 with TRBJ1-6; 10 bases are shared with TRBD1. Germline V gene sequence: CDR1 MNHEY, CDR2 SVGAGI. The length of the CDR3 is 16 residues. V lost 4 bases, J lost 9 bases, and 9 bases stayed unmatched. The CDR3, as DNA: TGTGCCAGCAGTTTTCCCGGGACAGGGGAAGGTTCACCCCTCCACTTT. Translation: CASSFPGTGEGSPLHF.

The chain uses TRBV30 and TRBJ2-4, with a weak D call TRBD1 (5 bases). From germline, CDR1 is GTSNPN and CDR2 SVGIG (reference sequence). Trimming cost V 0 bases and J 8 bases, with 20 bases left between them. This CDR3 is built from 16 residues. The CDR3 DNA is TGTGCCTGGAGTGTACCGGATAAGTCCTGGGGCTACATTCAGTACTTC. Encoded protein: CAWSVPDKSWGYIQYF.

The V call is TRBV18, the J call TRBJ2-7; tentatively, D is TRBD1 or TRBD2 (5 bases each). The V gene's germline CDR1 is KGHSH and CDR2 LQKENI. Trimming took 3 bases from V and 2 from J, leaving 11 bases between them. The CDR3 totals 14 residues. The CDR3 nucleotides are TGTGCCAGCTCACCGGGGACGTTGGCCTACGAGCAGTACTTC. It translates to CASSPGTLAYEQYF.

V and J are TRBV6-5 and TRBJ1-2, with TRBD1 matching over 11 bases. V gave up 2 bases and J gave up 3 bases; unmatched junction bases: 2. Germline assignment: CDR1 MNHEY and CDR2 SVGAGI. The CDR3 is made up of 15 amino acids. The CDR3 region has the DNA TGTGCCAGCAGTTACGGACAGGGGGCTTACTATGGCTACACCTTC. Its translation is CASSYGQGAYYGYTF.

CDR3 in DNA: TGCGCCAGCAGCTTGCAAAGCGCTAAGAACAATGAGCAGTTCTTC. Its protein product is CASSLQSAKNNEQFF. V and J are TRBV5-1 and TRBJ2-1; no definite D call. Per the germline V gene, CDR1 is SGHRS and CDR2 is YFSETQ. V shed 1 base and J shed 5 bases, with 13 bases lying between them. The CDR3 length is 15 residues.

The V gene is TRBV11-2, the J gene TRBJ2-7; tentative D call: TRBD2 (6 bases). Germline V gives CDR1 SGHAT, CDR2 FQNNGV. The CDR3 runs to 13 residues. V was clipped by 5 bases and J by 4 bases, with 12 bases between them. The CDR3, as DNA: TGTGCCAGCAGCCGCAGTCTAGCGTACGAGCAGTACTTC. This sequence encodes CASSRSLAYEQYF.

The rearrangement joins TRBV11-2 to TRBJ2-1; 7 nucleotides align to TRBD1. The germline CDR1 and CDR2 sequences are SGHAT and FQNNGV. V dropped 7 bases and J dropped 2; count of bases not matched to a gene: 11. The CDR3 extends over 16 amino acids. This chain's CDR3 is CASTWQGQSAYNEQFF. The CDR3 DNA sequence: TGTGCCAGCACCTGGCAGGGACAGTCCGCCTACAATGAGCAGTTCTTC.

The CDR3 region is CASRLQGQPQHF. The CDR3 DNA sequence: TGTGCCAGCAGACTCCAGGGCCAGCCCCAGCATTTT. The V and J genes are TRBV5-6 and TRBJ1-5; perhaps TRBD1 as D (5 bases). Trimming shortened V by 5 bases and J by 7 bases, and 10 bases separated the two germline ends. CDR1 and CDR2 from the germline V gene are SGHDT and YYEEEE. This CDR3 is 12 amino acids long.

The table lists this clone with a count of one. The gene calls are TRBV19 and TRBJ1-5; TRBD1 might be the D (6 bases). The germline gives CDR1 LNHDA, CDR2 SQIVND (reference sequence). Trimming pared 10 bases from V and 3 bases from J, leaving 16 bases between. This CDR3 is built from 14 residues. Here the CDR3 reads CAIARQADNQPQHF. The CDR3, as DNA: TGTGCCATAGCTAGACAGGCAGACAATCAGCCCCAGCATTTT.

This clone was seen only once. V is TRBV6-2 or TRBV6-3 and J is TRBJ2-7; D might be TRBD1 (6 bases). In germline, CDR1 is MNHEY, CDR2 SVGEGT. The CDR3 contains 14 residues. The ends were cut back, 5 bases at V and 2 bases at J, with 13 bases in the middle. DNA of the CDR3: TGTGCCAGCAGTGAGGACAGAAGGGCCTACGAGCAGTACTTC. The encoded protein is CASSEDRRAYEQYF.

This chain uses TRBV7-8 with TRBJ1-6, with a possible D match to TRBD1 (5 bases). CDR3 length equals 15 residues. Germline V lookup: CDR1 SGHVS, CDR2 FQNEAQ. Trimming took off 1 base at V and 10 bases at J, with 14 bases between the two ends. The DNA of the CDR3 is TGTGCCAGCAGCTTAGTACCAGGGATTATCTCACCCCTCCACTTT. Residues: CASSLVPGIISPLHF.

The chain couples TRBV5-4 to TRBJ2-5, with 15 bases fitting TRBD2. Per germline, CDR1 SGHNT and CDR2 YYREEE (reference sequence). CDR3 size: 19 residues. V trimming: 0 bases; J trimming: 0 bases; junction bases outside the gene matches: 6. CDR3 amino acids: CASSLEGLAGGNYQETQYF. The CDR3 DNA reads as TGTGCCAGCAGCTTGGAGGGACTAGCGGGGGGAAACTACCAAGAGACCCAGTACTTC.

The J gene is TRBJ2-3, the V gene TRBV7-9; TRBD1 matches 8 bases. The CDR3 is 13 amino acids. With 6 bases clipped from V and 4 bases from J, the junction kept 3 bases outside the gene matches. In germline, CDR1 is SEHNR, CDR2 FQNEAQ (reference sequence). CDR3: CASRRTGSDTQYF. Written as DNA, the CDR3 is TGTGCCAGCAGACGGACAGGGTCAGATACGCAGTATTTT.

The rearrangement uses TRBV5-1 and TRBJ2-3, with TRBD1 matching 12 bases. The CDR3 runs 15 residues. V was pared by 4 bases and J by 7 bases, with 7 bases of the junction left unmatched. Germline CDR1 reads SGHRS; CDR2 reads YFSETQ. The CDR3 coding sequence is TGCGCCAGCAGCGAAGGGACAGGGGGCGGATATACGCAGTATTTT. Its translation: CASSEGTGGGYTQYF.

V usage is TRBV3-1 (or the pseudogene TRBV3-2) and J usage is TRBJ2-3; 11 bases are shared with TRBD2. CDR1 LGHDT and CDR2 YNNKEL come from the germline V gene (reference sequence). Trimming took 4 bases from V and 1 from J; bases not matched to a gene: 1. CDR3 length equals 15 residues. In DNA, the CDR3 is TGTGCCAGCAGCCCGGGACTAGCGGGCACAGATACGCAGTATTTT. Residues: CASSPGLAGTDTQYF.

This clone was counted once. The chain combines TRBV27 with TRBJ2-7, with 10 bases identical to TRBD2. Trimming cost V 5 bases and J 4 bases; bases outside gene matches: 8. CDR3 length: 15 amino acids. Per germline, CDR1 MNHEY and CDR2 SMNVEV (reference sequence). Here the CDR3 reads CASSPPTSGVYEQYF. The CDR3 DNA sequence: TGTGCCAGCAGTCCGCCAACTAGCGGGGTATACGAGCAGTACTTC.

The rearrangement links TRBV5-1 to TRBJ2-7; 8 positions match TRBD1. Per germline, CDR1 SGHRS and CDR2 YFSETQ. V gave up 1 base and J gave up 4 bases; unmatched junction bases: 4. This CDR3 comprises 14 residues. CDR3 nucleotides: TGCGCCAGCAGCTTGTGGACAGGGAAGTACGAGCAGTACTTC. Residues: CASSLWTGKYEQYF.

The J gene is TRBJ2-2, the V gene TRBV1; the D call in the table, TRBD2, was not verified against the DNA. TRBV1 is a pseudogene. The CDR3 is made up of 18 amino acids. In nucleotides, the CDR3 is TGCACCAGCAGCCAAGATGGGACTAGCGGGGGCTACACCGGGGAGCTGTTTTTT. It translates to CTSSQDGTSGGYTGELFF.

The table lists this clone with a count of one. In DNA, the CDR3 is TGTGCCACCAGCAGAGCTCCCTCGGTGATGGACACTGAAGCTTTCTTT. Amino acid sequence: CATSRAPSVMDTEAFF. This chain connects TRBV15 to TRBJ1-1, with D unresolved. Per the germline V gene, CDR1 is LNHNV and CDR2 is YYDKDF (reference sequence). This CDR3 has 16 amino acids. Between the trimmed V and J ends, which lost 1 base and 3 bases, there was a span of 15 bases.

The genes are TRBV6-2 or TRBV6-3 and TRBJ2-2; no clear D gene. CDR3 length: 12 amino acids. V lost 5 bases and J 2 bases, leaving 3 bases between the germline ends. Germline lookup yields CDR1 MNHEY and CDR2 SVGEGT. CDR3 nucleotide sequence: TGTGCCAGCAGTCCAAACACCGGGGAGCTGTTTTTT. It is translated as CASSPNTGELFF.

The chain has TRBV7-9 and TRBJ2-7; 10 bases are a match to TRBD1. The CDR3 length is 14 residues. In germline, CDR1 is SEHNR, CDR2 FQNEAQ (reference sequence). Trimming cost V 5 bases and J 5 bases; bases outside gene matches: 6. CDR3 bases: TGTGCCAGCAGCCTGGGACAGGGGTTCCACGAGCAGTACTTC. This codes for CASSLGQGFHEQYF.

J is TRBJ1-6 and V is TRBV7-3; 7 positions match TRBD1. From germline, CDR1 is SGHTA and CDR2 FQGTGA. V was pared by 5 bases and J by 5 bases, with 3 bases of the junction left unmatched. The CDR3 loop spans 14 amino acids. DNA of the CDR3: TGTGCCAGCAGCAAAGGGACAGATAATTCACCCCTCCACTTT. This codes for CASSKGTDNSPLHF.

The V gene is TRBV4-3, the J gene TRBJ2-7, with 10 bases aligning to TRBD1. CDR1 is LGHNA and CDR2 is YSLEER in the germline V gene. With 4 bases clipped from V and 5 bases from J, the junction kept 2 bases outside the gene matches. The CDR3 runs to 13 residues. CDR3 nucleotides: TGCGCCAGCAGCCTGGACAGGGGGAACGAGCAGTACTTC. Translating gives CASSLDRGNEQYF.

The chain combines TRBV7-9 with TRBJ2-1; TRBD2 might be the D (5 bases). In germline, CDR1 is SEHNR, CDR2 FQNEAQ (reference sequence). The CDR3 loop spans 17 amino acids. V lost 4 bases and J lost 8, with 24 bases in between. CDR3 sequence: CASSSPEAIRIPHEQFF. Here the CDR3 DNA reads TGTGCCAGCAGCTCCCCGGAGGCAATTAGGATCCCACATGAGCAGTTCTTC.

This chain connects TRBV5-1 to TRBJ2-7; tentative D call: TRBD2 (5 bases). CDR1 and CDR2 (germline): SGHRS, YFSETQ. Trimming stripped 2 bases from V and 3 bases from J, with 12 bases between. The CDR3 length is 14 residues. The chain's CDR3 is CASSFYERNYEQYF. The DNA for the CDR3 is TGCGCCAGCAGCTTCTACGAGCGGAACTACGAGCAGTACTTC. Combining the CDR3 with reference TRBV5-1 and TRBJ2-7 gives the whole variable domain KAGVTQTPRYLIKTRGQQVTLSCSPISGHRSVSWYQQTPGQGLQFLFEYFSETQRNKGNFPGRFSGRQFSNSRSEMNVSTLELGDSALYLCASSFYERNYEQYFGPGTRLTVT.